The T cell receptor (beta chain) under discussion was sequenced for a study of cytomegalovirus exposure and HLA in healthy donors. Overall study: Earlier findings included some 120 million unique TCR beta sequences obtained from around 180 million T cells.

Regarding donors, all were healthy bone marrow donors. Looked up from germline, CDR1 is SEHNR and CDR2 is FQNEAQ (reference sequence). The CDR3 has 11 amino acids. The V gene lost 6 bases and the J gene lost 8 bases, with 8 bases spanning the gap. Whole-study findings and limits: Later analysis identified several of the most significant clusters that appeared linked to common viral pathogens.

With 60 Vbeta and 13 Jbeta primers, the PCR was carried out. How the authors handled the data: Some 10 million of 80 million to 85 million unique TCR beta chains were shared, per a later count. Here immunoSEQ multiplex PCR was the method, and the copy in TCRdb shows in-frame clones only, minus some. The V and J calls and clone size come from that table; D and trimming were worked out from the DNA. The data show some 180,000 clones, 70% to 90% seen once. This clone was recorded only once. Its specificity is not known. The source is a man aged 30-40 years in good health and CMV-seropositive. The sequenced material came from PBMCs. The chain couples TRBV7-9 to TRBJ2-1, with no clear D. The CDR3 sequence: CASSTVHEQFF. Written as DNA, the CDR3 is TGTGCCAGCAGTACAGTGCATGAGCAGTTCTTC.